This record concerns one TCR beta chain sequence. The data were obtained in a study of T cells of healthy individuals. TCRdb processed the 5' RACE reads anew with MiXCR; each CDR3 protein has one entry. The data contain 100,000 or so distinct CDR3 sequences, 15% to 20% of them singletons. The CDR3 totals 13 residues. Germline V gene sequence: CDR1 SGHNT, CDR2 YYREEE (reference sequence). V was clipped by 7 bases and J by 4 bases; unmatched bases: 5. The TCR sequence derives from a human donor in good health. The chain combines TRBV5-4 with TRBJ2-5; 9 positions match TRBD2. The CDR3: CASSSSGGETQYF. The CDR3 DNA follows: TGTGCCAGCTCAAGTAGCGGGGGAGAGACCCAGTACTTC. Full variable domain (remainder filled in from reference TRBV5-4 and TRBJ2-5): ETGVTQSPTHLIKTRGQQVTLRCSSQSGHNTVSWYQQALGQGPQFIFQYYREEENGRGNFPPRFSGLQFPNYSSELNVNALELDDSALYLCASSSSGGETQYFGPGTRLLVL.